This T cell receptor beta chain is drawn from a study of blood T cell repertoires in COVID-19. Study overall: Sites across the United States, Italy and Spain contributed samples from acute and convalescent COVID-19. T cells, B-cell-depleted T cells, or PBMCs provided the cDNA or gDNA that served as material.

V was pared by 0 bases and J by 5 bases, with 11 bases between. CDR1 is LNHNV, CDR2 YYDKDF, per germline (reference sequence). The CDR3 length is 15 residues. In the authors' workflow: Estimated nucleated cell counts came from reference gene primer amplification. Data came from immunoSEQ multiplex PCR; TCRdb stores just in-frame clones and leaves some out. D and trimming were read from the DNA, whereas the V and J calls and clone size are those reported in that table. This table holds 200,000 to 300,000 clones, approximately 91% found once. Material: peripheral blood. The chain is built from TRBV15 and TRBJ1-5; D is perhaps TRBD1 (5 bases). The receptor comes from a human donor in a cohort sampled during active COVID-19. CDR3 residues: CATSRDWGGYQPQHF. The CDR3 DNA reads TGTGCCACCAGCAGAGATTGGGGCGGCTATCAGCCCCAGCATTTT.